The 20 T cell receptor beta chains below come from one sample, sequenced in a study of T cell responses to AZD1222 COVID-19 vaccine. TCRdb's table, derived via immunoSEQ multiplex PCR, lists solely in-frame clones and lacks some. The sample has 60,000 to 70,000 clones; roughly 80% are singletons. Specimen: peripheral blood, collected on day 0 of AZD1222 vaccination. The receptors stem from an adult in good health.

This chain connects TRBV15 to TRBJ2-5; 7 bases match TRBD2. CDR1 LNHNV and CDR2 YYDKDF come from the germline V gene (reference sequence). The CDR3 runs to 14 residues. Unmatched junction bases numbered 9, after V lost 4 bases and J lost 7 bases. The chain's CDR3 is CATSISGAAGTQYF. CDR3 coding DNA: TGTGCCACCAGCATAAGCGGGGCCGCCGGGACCCAGTACTTC.

The gene calls are TRBV7-3 and TRBJ2-2; no clear D. Germline CDR1 reads SGHTA; CDR2 reads FQGTGA. The CDR3 extends over 13 amino acids. The V and J ends lost 6 bases and 1 base respectively, with 6 bases between them. CDR3 sequence: CASRYKNTGELFF. The CDR3 DNA is TGTGCCAGCAGGTATAAGAACACCGGGGAGCTGTTTTTT.

This chain joins TRBV7-6 and TRBJ2-1; maybe TRBD2 (6 bases). The CDR3 is 15 amino acids. The germline V gene has CDR1 SGHVS and CDR2 FNYEAQ. V was cut by 5 bases and J by 6 bases, with 17 bases left in between. The CDR3 sequence is CASSPLEGRRNEQFF. CDR3 bases: TGTGCCAGCAGCCCTTTGGAGGGCCGACGCAATGAGCAGTTCTTC.

The chain joins TRBV29-1 to TRBJ1-1; 7 nucleotides align to TRBD1. Per germline, CDR1 SQVTM and CDR2 ANQGSEA. V was pared by 6 bases and J by 11 bases, with 9 bases of the junction left unmatched. This CDR3 has 11 residues. This chain's CDR3 is CSVYLQGWAFF. CDR3 in DNA: TGCAGCGTGTACCTACAGGGGTGGGCTTTCTTT.

The V and J genes are TRBV5-1 and TRBJ1-1; unclear D gene. Looked up from germline, CDR1 is SGHRS and CDR2 is YFSETQ. V lost 3 bases to trimming and J lost 1 base, with 7 bases between them. The CDR3 loop spans 13 amino acids. CDR3 DNA: TGCGCCAGCAGCTCGCATGGGAACACTGAAGCTTTCTTT. Residues: CASSSHGNTEAFF.

The chain links TRBV19 to TRBJ2-3; 7 bases align to TRBD1. The CDR3 totals 17 residues. Unmatched junction bases numbered 13, after V lost 4 bases and J lost 3 bases. The germline V gene has CDR1 LNHDA and CDR2 SQIVND (reference sequence). Here the CDR3 reads CASSKARGLGLTDTQYF. Here the CDR3 DNA reads TGTGCCAGTAGTAAGGCGAGGGGGCTTGGGCTAACAGATACGCAGTATTTT.

This clone was recorded only once. J is TRBJ2-3 and V is TRBV18; D is unresolved. CDR3 size: 14 residues. Germline V gene lookup returns CDR1 KGHSH and CDR2 LQKENI. Deletions cut 0 bases from V and 6 bases from J, with 10 bases between. CDR3 sequence: CASSPPGGWDTQYF. For the CDR3, the DNA is TGTGCCAGCTCACCACCGGGCGGTTGGGATACGCAGTATTTT. Full variable domain (outside the CDR3, taken from reference TRBV18 and TRBJ2-3): NAGVMQNPRHLVRRRGQEARLRCSPMKGHSHVYWYRQLPEEGLKFMVYLQKENIIDESGMPKERFSAEFPKEGPSILRIQQVVRGDSAAYFCASSPPGGWDTQYFGPGTRLTVL.

This chain uses TRBV7-9 with TRBJ1-4; maybe TRBD1 (5 bases). CDR1 is SEHNR, CDR2 FQNEAQ, per germline (reference sequence). Deletions cut 5 bases from V and 5 bases from J, with 18 bases between. The CDR3 consists of 16 residues. The CDR3 reads CASSPGQVGGNEKLFF. The CDR3 DNA reads TGTGCCAGCAGCCCAGGGCAGGTTGGGGGGAATGAAAAACTGTTTTTT.

The V gene is TRBV9, the J gene TRBJ2-7, with TRBD1 matching 11 bases. Unmatched junction bases numbered 7, after V lost 4 bases and J lost 4 bases. The CDR3 extends over 15 amino acids. From germline, CDR1 is SGDLS and CDR2 YYNGEE. In DNA form, the CDR3 reads TGTGCCAGCAGCAACCGGGACAGGGGGGTATACGAGCAGTACTTC. It translates to CASSNRDRGVYEQYF.

CDR3 sequence reads: CSVSKRVRSYNEQFF. The DNA for the CDR3 is TGCAGCGTTTCAAAGCGGGTACGCTCCTACAATGAGCAGTTCTTC. The J gene is TRBJ2-1, the V gene TRBV29-1; tentative D call: TRBD2 (6 bases). The CDR3 has 15 amino acids. Germline-derived CDR1 and CDR2 are SQVTM and ANQGSEA. Trimming stripped 5 bases from V and 0 bases from J, with 14 bases between.

This chain links TRBV6-1 with TRBJ1-1; tentatively, D is TRBD1 (5 bases). Trimming removed 1 base from V and 4 bases from J, with 13 bases in between. The germline gives CDR1 MNHNS, CDR2 SASEGT. CDR3 length equals 15 residues. The CDR3 region is CASSEVGGGVTEAFF. The DNA of the CDR3 is TGTGCCAGCAGTGAAGTGGGGGGGGGAGTCACTGAAGCTTTCTTT.

The chain uses TRBV5-4 and TRBJ2-3; the match to TRBD2 covers 9 bases. The CDR3 has 15 residues. Germline assignment: CDR1 SGHNT and CDR2 YYREEE (reference sequence). Losses at the gene ends were 5 bases for V and 1 base for J; bases not matched to a gene: 5. The CDR3 loop is CASRQGLAGTDTQYF. The DNA of the CDR3 is TGTGCCAGCAGACAGGGACTAGCCGGCACAGATACGCAGTATTTT.

J is TRBJ2-7 and V is TRBV5-5, with 10 bases lining up with TRBD1. The germline V gene encodes CDR1 SGHKS and CDR2 YYEKEE (reference sequence). The CDR3 length is 15 residues. V lost 2 bases to trimming and J lost 5 bases; unmatched junction nucleotides: 7. This CDR3 is CASSLWGQGTNEQYF. CDR3 bases: TGTGCCAGCAGCTTATGGGGACAGGGGACCAACGAGCAGTACTTC.

This clone is a singleton in its sample. The chain combines TRBV9 with TRBJ2-2; D is possibly TRBD1 (5 bases). Germline CDR1 and CDR2: SGDLS and YYNGEE. The germline V and J ends were trimmed by 0 bases and 2 bases, with 8 bases remaining between them. This CDR3 comprises 15 residues. The CDR3 spells CASSVGGANTGELFF. The CDR3 DNA reads TGTGCCAGCAGCGTAGGTGGGGCCAACACCGGGGAGCTGTTTTTT.

The rearrangement joins TRBV30 to TRBJ2-3; D is ambiguous. Germline lookup yields CDR1 GTSNPN and CDR2 SVGIG (reference sequence). The V gene lost 3 bases and the J gene lost 3 bases, with 4 bases spanning the gap. The CDR3 contains 11 residues. The CDR3 reads CAWRETDTQYF. CDR3 in DNA: TGTGCCTGGAGGGAAACAGATACGCAGTATTTT. The whole variable domain, remainder taken from reference TRBV30 and TRBJ2-3, is SQTIHQWPATLVQPVGSPLSLECTVEGTSNPNLYWYRQAAGRGLQLLFYSVGIGQISSEVPQNLSASRPQDRQFILSSKKLLLSDSGFYLCAWRETDTQYFGPGTRLTVL.

This clone has more than one count but fewer than ten. The chain joins TRBV19 to TRBJ1-2; D perhaps matches TRBD1 (6 bases). CDR3 length equals 12 residues. Germline V gene sequence: CDR1 LNHDA, CDR2 SQIVND (reference sequence). V was pared by 7 bases and J by 3 bases, with 9 bases between. CDR3 region: CASMDSYYGYTF. The CDR3 region has the DNA TGTGCCAGTATGGACAGTTACTATGGCTACACCTTC.

This clone is a singleton in its sample. The chain employs TRBV19 and TRBJ1-5; D not resolved. CDR1 LNHDA and CDR2 SQIVND come from the germline V gene (reference sequence). V lost 5 bases and J lost 0, with 8 bases in between. The CDR3 is 14 amino acids. The CDR3 loop reads CASSQGFSNQPQHF. The CDR3 nucleotides are TGTGCCAGTAGTCAAGGTTTTAGCAATCAGCCCCAGCATTTT.

The chain couples TRBV6-5 to TRBJ2-7; the D is unclear. The CDR3 consists of 13 residues. The germline V gene has CDR1 MNHEY and CDR2 SVGAGI. The V gene lost 7 bases and the J gene lost 1 base, with 11 bases spanning the gap. The CDR3: CASTHPVSYEQYF. In DNA, the CDR3 is TGTGCCAGCACCCACCCAGTGTCCTACGAGCAGTACTTC.

This sequence joins TRBV19 and TRBJ1-5, with 7 bases aligning to TRBD1. The germline gives CDR1 LNHDA, CDR2 SQIVND (reference sequence). The J segment lost 0 bases and the V segment lost 7 bases, leaving 3 bases of the junction unmatched. This CDR3 has 14 amino acids. CDR3 residues: CASMGQYSNQPQHF. Here the CDR3 DNA reads TGTGCCAGTATGGGACAGTATAGCAATCAGCCCCAGCATTTT.

The rearrangement joins TRBV6-5 to TRBJ1-5; TRBD1 aligns across 8 bases. CDR3 length: 15 amino acids. Trimming at V came to 6 bases and at J to 7 bases, leaving 11 bases not matched to a gene. Per germline, CDR1 MNHEY and CDR2 SVGAGI. The CDR3 loop is CASRALGQGGQPQHF. CDR3 in DNA: TGTGCCAGCAGGGCTCTAGGACAGGGAGGCCAGCCCCAGCATTTT.